The T cell receptor (beta chain) described here comes from a study of cytomegalovirus exposure and HLA in healthy donors. Study-level results: Among the CMV-associated chains, a few were confirmed in vitro as specific for CMV antigens. A link between a missense DCLRE1C variant and TCR beta V- and J-gene trimming emerged from a later analysis.

This clone was counted only a few times. Its antigen remains unidentified. The CDR3 is 15 residues long. Germline lookup yields CDR1 LGHNA and CDR2 YSLEER. The junction had 2 bases not matched to a gene; V was cut back by 2 bases and J by 5 bases. 13 Jbeta primers and 60 Vbeta primers were used for the PCR. Profiled with immunoSEQ multiplex PCR; TCRdb holds only in-frame clones, not every one. The sample lists 170,000 or so clones, about 84% occurring once. The receptor was derived from a man younger than 30 in good health and CMV-seronegative. Source material: PBMCs. V and J are TRBV4-3 and TRBJ2-2; 10 positions match TRBD2. The CDR3 spells CASSQWTSGTGELFF. The DNA for the CDR3 is TGCGCCAGCAGCCAATGGACTAGCGGTACCGGGGAGCTGTTTTTT.